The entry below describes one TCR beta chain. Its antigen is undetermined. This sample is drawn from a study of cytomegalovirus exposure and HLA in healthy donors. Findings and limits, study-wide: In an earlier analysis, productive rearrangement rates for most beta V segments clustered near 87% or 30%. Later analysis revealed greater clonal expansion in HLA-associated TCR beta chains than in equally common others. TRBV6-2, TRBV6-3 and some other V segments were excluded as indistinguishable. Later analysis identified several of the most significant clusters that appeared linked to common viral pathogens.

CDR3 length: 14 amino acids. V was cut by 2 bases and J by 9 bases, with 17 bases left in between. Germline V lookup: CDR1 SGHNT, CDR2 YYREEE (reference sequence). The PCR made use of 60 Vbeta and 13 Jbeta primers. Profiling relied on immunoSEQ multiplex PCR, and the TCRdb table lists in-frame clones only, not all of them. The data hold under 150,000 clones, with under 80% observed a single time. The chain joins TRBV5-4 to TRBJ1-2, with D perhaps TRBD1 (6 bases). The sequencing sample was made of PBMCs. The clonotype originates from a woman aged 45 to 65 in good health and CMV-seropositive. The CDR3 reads CASSLMTGERRYTF. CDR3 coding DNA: TGTGCCAGCAGCTTAATGACAGGCGAGCGCCGCTACACCTTC.